Listed here is a single TCR beta chain. This sample was taken from a study of cytomegalovirus exposure and HLA in healthy donors. From germline, CDR1 is SNHLY and CDR2 FYNNEI. The CDR3 runs to 12 residues. V gave up 3 bases and J gave up 6 bases, with 7 bases separating them. Primers for the PCR totalled 60 Vbeta and 13 Jbeta. Sequencing used immunoSEQ multiplex PCR; TCRdb keeps in-frame clones, though not all of them. In the table there are around 140,000 clones, 79% of which are singletons. The sequence came from a male donor in good health and CMV-seronegative. Sample: PBMCs. The chain is built from TRBV2 and TRBJ2-3; no clear D. The CDR3: CASSDWQDTQYF. CDR3 nucleotide sequence: TGTGCCAGCAGTGATTGGCAGGATACGCAGTATTTT.